This T cell receptor beta chain was sequenced in a study of early T cells in non-severe SARS-CoV-2 infection (dated by TCRdb to the early 2020s). Some background on the complete study: Because TCR sequencing was done on bulk RNA from unsorted whole blood, the alpha and beta chains could not be paired.

A case-control design nested within a healthcare worker cohort in London, UK, was used, with weekly nasopharyngeal swab PCR tests and blood sampling performed. Between 23 and 31 March 2020, the week of the UK lockdown, healthcare workers were enrolled and then followed up weekly for as long as 16 weeks. The study at large found these results: VDJdb matching was skewed toward anti-spike CD8 responses, so virus-specific expansions were likely underestimated and private and CD4 specificities were missed.

This clonotype occurred a few times. Its cognate antigen has yet to be identified. The sample holds no much larger clone one base away, and base qualities are not on file. The library was obtained by 5' RACE. The instrument was a NextSeq 500. The TCR library protocol attached unique molecular identifiers to individual cDNA molecules to correct for sequencing error and PCR bias. TCR alpha and beta chains were both sequenced, and the abundances of alpha and beta sequences in each sample were closely correlated with each other. In the source study's methods: V gene, J gene and CDR3 annotation of TCR sequences was performed with Decombinator V4. Expanded TCRs were defined as changing significantly between any two time points under a Poisson model with p below 0.0001. Abundances of TCRs were expressed as counts per million after normalisation to the total number of TCRs sequenced in each sample. VDJdb, accessed 1 November 2021, was searched for CMV, EBV and SARS-CoV-2 annotated TCRs, excluding TCRs annotated for multiple antigens. TCRdb's own reprocessing of the public reads used fastp at Q25 and MiXCR and kept productive beta chains. Rows are combined by CDR3 protein, so each entry shows the most common genes and DNA. The V and J calls were determined by TCRdb, not by the authors. For this sample there are more than 80,000 distinct CDR3 sequences; roughly 17% appear just once. The biggest ten clones account for around 1.3% of the sample.

The sample taken for sequencing was whole blood. This receptor was obtained from an adult who was a healthcare worker with PCR-confirmed SARS-CoV-2 infection or an uninfected control (not recorded which).

The DNA is TGCAGTGCTAGTGGAGCGCCCCGAGTGGGCAATGAGCAGTTCTTC. The encoded protein is CSASGAPRVGNEQFF. The sequence is built from TRBV20-1 and TRBJ2-1, with the D gene uncertain. Relative to germline, V is 3 bases shorter and J is 6 bases shorter, with 18 bases between their ends. For CDR1 and CDR2, the germline V gene (reference sequence) lists DFQATT and SNEGSKA. Spanning cysteine to phenylalanine, the CDR3 consists of 15 amino acids. The DNA shown is the 45-base CDR3, in frame from base 1.